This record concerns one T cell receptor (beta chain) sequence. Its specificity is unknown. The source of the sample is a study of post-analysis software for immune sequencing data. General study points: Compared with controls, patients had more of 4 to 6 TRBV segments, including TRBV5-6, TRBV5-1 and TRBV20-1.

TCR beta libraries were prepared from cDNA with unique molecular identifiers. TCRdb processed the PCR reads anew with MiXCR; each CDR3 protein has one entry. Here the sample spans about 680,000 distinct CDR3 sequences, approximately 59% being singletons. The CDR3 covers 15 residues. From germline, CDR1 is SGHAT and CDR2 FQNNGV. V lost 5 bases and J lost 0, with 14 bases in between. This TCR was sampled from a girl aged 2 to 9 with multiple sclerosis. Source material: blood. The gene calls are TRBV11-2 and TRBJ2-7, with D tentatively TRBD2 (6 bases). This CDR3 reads CASSRREESSYEQYF. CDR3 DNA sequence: TGTGCCAGCAGCAGGAGGGAAGAGAGCTCCTACGAGCAGTACTTC.